Listed below are T cell receptor beta chains from one sample, sequenced in a study of beta chain features in type 1 diabetes. Sequencing was performed with immunoSEQ multiplex PCR; in TCRdb, only in-frame clones are kept and a portion is missing. The sample records about 660,000 clones, about an eighth being singletons. Sequencing was performed on naive CD4+ T cells from blood. All receptors come from a man between 18 and 35 years old with type 1 diabetes. Each CDR3 is given with its conserved first and last residue. D genes are given only for firm matches. Expanded clones get a size class; other rows say once, few or many, or leave the size out.

clone_size j_call d_call v_call cdr3_nt cdr3_aa
few TRBJ2-1 TRBD2 TRBV7-9 TGTGCCAGCAGATCATTATCGGGGACTAGAAATGAGCAGTTCTTC CASRSLSGTRNEQFF
. TRBJ2-3 . TRBV18 TGTGCCAGCTCACCACCGCAGGGAACGGGAGATACGCAGTATTTT CASSPPQGTGDTQYF
few TRBJ2-1 . TRBV28 TGTGCCAGCAGTTTAGATCCCTATAGTGAGCAGTTCTTC CASSLDPYSEQFF
few TRBJ2-7 TRBD1 TRBV15 TGTGCCACCAGCAGAGGGACAGGCACCTACGAGCAGTACTTC CATSRGTGTYEQYF
. TRBJ1-2 . TRBV10-3 TGTGCCATCAGTGAGTCGGCGGATACCTATGGCTACACCTTC CAISESADTYGYTF
. TRBJ2-2 . TRBV14 TGTGCCAGCAGCCTTTCGGGACACACTAACACCGGGGAGCTGTTTTTT CASSLSGHTNTGELFF
few TRBJ1-2 TRBD1 TRBV18 TGTGCCAGCTCACCAACAGGGGCCGACTATGGCTACACCTTC CASSPTGADYGYTF
few TRBJ2-7 TRBD2 TRBV5-4 TGTGCCAGCAGCCACAGAGGCGGGGGGATCTACGAGCAGTACTTC CASSHRGGGIYEQYF
. TRBJ2-1 . TRBV28 TGTGCCAGCAGCCCCCGGGACCAGGGCCTCGGTGAGCAGTTCTTC CASSPRDQGLGEQFF
. TRBJ2-3 TRBD2 TRBV2 TGTGCCAGCAATTTTCAAGCGGGGGTCACAGGAGATACGCAGTATTTT CASNFQAGVTGDTQYF
. TRBJ2-7 . TRBV7-9 TGTGCCAGCAGCTTAGTGGGGACGCATACCTACGAGCAGTACTTC CASSLVGTHTYEQYF
few TRBJ2-3 . TRBV29-1 TGCAGCGTCCCCTGGACCGTTTCAACGCAGTATTTT CSVPWTVSTQYF
many TRBJ2-1 TRBD2 TRBV7-2 TGTGCCAGCAGCCAGAGCGGGAGCTCCTACAATGAGCAGTTCTTC CASSQSGSSYNEQFF
. TRBJ1-2 . TRBV14 TGTGCCAGCAGCCTTTTTCCTTACTATGGCTACACCTTC CASSLFPYYGYTF
few TRBJ1-1 . TRBV7-2 TGTGCCAGCAGCTTAGTTCACAGGGAAACGACTTTCTTT CASSLVHRETTFF
few TRBJ2-5 TRBD2 TRBV5-4 TGTGCCAGCAGCTTGGCGGGCGGGAGCCGGGAGACCCAGTACTTC CASSLAGGSRETQYF
few TRBJ2-7 TRBD1 TRBV13 TGTGCCAGCAGCGACGACAGGGGCCACGAGCAGTACTTC CASSDDRGHEQYF
. TRBJ2-7 TRBD1 TRBV25-1 TGTGCCAGCAGTGAGGGGTTGGACAGGGGCTACGAGCAGTACTTC CASSEGLDRGYEQYF
. TRBJ1-5 TRBD1 TRBV7-2 TGTGCCAGCAGCACAGGGACAGGCAATCAGCCCCAGCATTTT CASSTGTGNQPQHF
few TRBJ2-5 TRBD2 TRBV6-5 TGTGCCAGCAAACGGGGGGTTGAAGAGACCCAGTACTTC CASKRGVEETQYF
. TRBJ2-5 . TRBV9 TGTGCCAGCAGCGTTTCTGGGGAGACCCAGTACTTC CASSVSGETQYF
. TRBJ2-1 . TRBV7-8 TGTGCCAGCAGCCTACGACTGGTAGAGCAGTTCTTC CASSLRLVEQFF
. TRBJ2-4 TRBD2 TRBV7-9 TGTGCCAGCAGCCCAGACCGGGCTCAGCGGGGGATAGCCAAAAACATTCAGTACTTC CASSPDRAQRGIAKNIQYF
. TRBJ1-1 TRBD1 TRBV7-2 TGTGCCAGCAGTTTACAGGGGTTGAACACTGAAGCTTTCTTT CASSLQGLNTEAFF
. TRBJ1-1 . TRBV11-2 TGTGCCAGCAGCTTCGCAAGGGACACTGAAGCTTTCTTT CASSFARDTEAFF
few TRBJ1-1 TRBD1 TRBV5-1 TGCGCCAGCAGCTTTCGCGGGACAGGCACTGAAGCTTTCTTT CASSFRGTGTEAFF
. TRBJ2-7 . TRBV28 TGTGCCAGCAGTTTACAGGGCCACGAGCAGTACTTC CASSLQGHEQYF
. TRBJ1-6 . TRBV10-3 TGTGCCATCAGAGACTTAACAAATTCACCCCTCCACTTT CAIRDLTNSPLHF
. TRBJ2-4 . TRBV4-1 TGCGCCAGCAGCCCCAGGGCGGGGACAACGGGCAAAAACATTCAGTACTTC CASSPRAGTTGKNIQYF
few TRBJ2-6 . TRBV4-2 TGTGCCAGCAGCCAGGACTACAGCTCTGGGGCCAACGTCCTGACTTTC CASSQDYSSGANVLTF
few TRBJ2-5 . TRBV30 TGTGCGGGGACCCACCTTGAGACCCAGTACTTC CAGTHLETQYF
. TRBJ2-7 TRBD1 TRBV19 TGTGCCAGTAGCGCGCCGGGACAGGGAACATACGAGCAGTACTTC CASSAPGQGTYEQYF
few TRBJ1-3 . TRBV5-6 TGTGCCAGCAGCTTATATGGAAACACCATATATTTT CASSLYGNTIYF
few TRBJ2-2 . TRBV28 TGTGCCAGCAGCCATGGGAACACCGGGGAGCTGTTTTTT CASSHGNTGELFF
few TRBJ2-1 TRBD1 TRBV19 TGTGCCACCTCACGACAGGGGGCTCACAATGAGCAGTTCTTC CATSRQGAHNEQFF
few TRBJ1-1 . TRBV7-3 TGTGCCAGCAGCTTCAATCAGAACACTGAAGCTTTCTTT CASSFNQNTEAFF
. TRBJ2-2 . TRBV15 TGTGCCACCAGCGGGCTAGTTAACACCGGGGAGCTGTTTTTT CATSGLVNTGELFF
. TRBJ2-1 TRBD2 TRBV7-7 TGTGCTAGCAGCTCCCCAGAGCGGGGTTACAATGAGCAGTTCTTC CASSSPERGYNEQFF
. TRBJ2-3 . TRBV7-2 TGTGCCAGCAGCCCGACGGCCCACACAGATACGCAGTATTTT CASSPTAHTDTQYF
. TRBJ2-3 . TRBV9 TGTGCCAGCAGCGGTAGCGGAACTAGCACAGATACGCAGTATTTT CASSGSGTSTDTQYF
. TRBJ2-1 TRBD2 TRBV7-2 TGTGCCAGCAGCCTGAGCAGCGGGAGCAACAATGAGCAGTTCTTC CASSLSSGSNNEQFF